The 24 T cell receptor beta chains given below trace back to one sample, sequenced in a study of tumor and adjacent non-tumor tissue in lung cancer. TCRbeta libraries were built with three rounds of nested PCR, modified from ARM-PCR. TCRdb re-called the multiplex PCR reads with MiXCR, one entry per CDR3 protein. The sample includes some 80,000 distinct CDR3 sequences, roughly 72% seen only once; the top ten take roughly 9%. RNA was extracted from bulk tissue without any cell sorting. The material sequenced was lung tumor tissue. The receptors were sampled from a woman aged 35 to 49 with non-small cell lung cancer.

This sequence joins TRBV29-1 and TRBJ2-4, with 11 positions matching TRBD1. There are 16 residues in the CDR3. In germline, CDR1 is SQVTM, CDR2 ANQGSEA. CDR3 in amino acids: CRVWAGDRGIKNIQYF. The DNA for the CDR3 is TGCAGGGTTTGGGCGGGGGACAGGGGGATCAAAAACATTCAGTACTTC.

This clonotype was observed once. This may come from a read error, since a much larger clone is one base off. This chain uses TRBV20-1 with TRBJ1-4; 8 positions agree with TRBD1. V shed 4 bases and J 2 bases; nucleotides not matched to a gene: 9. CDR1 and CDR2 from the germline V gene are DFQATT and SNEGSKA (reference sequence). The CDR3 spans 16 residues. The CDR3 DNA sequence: TGCAGTGCTATAGACGAGACAGGGGAGACTAATGAAAAACTGTTTTTT. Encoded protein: CSAIDETGETNEKLFF.

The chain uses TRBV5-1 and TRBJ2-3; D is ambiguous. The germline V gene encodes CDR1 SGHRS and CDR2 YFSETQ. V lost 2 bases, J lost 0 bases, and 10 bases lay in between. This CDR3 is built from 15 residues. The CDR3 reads CASSFTPSSTDTQYF. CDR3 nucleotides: TGCGCCAGCAGCTTTACACCGTCTAGCACAGATACGCAGTATTTT.

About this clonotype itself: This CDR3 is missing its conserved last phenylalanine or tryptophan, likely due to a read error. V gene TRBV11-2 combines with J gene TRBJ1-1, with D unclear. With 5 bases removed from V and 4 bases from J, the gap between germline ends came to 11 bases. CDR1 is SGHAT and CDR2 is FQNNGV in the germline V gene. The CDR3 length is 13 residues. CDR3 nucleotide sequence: TGTGCCAGCAGCCCGGTGGGCGGCACTGAAGCTTTCTTA. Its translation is CASSPVGGTEAFL.

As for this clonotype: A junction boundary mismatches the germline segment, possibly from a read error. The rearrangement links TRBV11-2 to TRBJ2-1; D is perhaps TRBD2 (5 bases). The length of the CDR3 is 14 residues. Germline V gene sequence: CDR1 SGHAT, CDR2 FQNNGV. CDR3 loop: CASSWTRGNNEQSF. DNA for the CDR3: TGTGCCAGCAGTTGGACTCGCGGAAACAATGAGCAGTCCTTC.

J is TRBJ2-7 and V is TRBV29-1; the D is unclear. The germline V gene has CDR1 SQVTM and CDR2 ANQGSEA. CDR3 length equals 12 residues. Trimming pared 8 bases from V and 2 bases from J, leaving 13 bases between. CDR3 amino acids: CSIADGPYEQYF. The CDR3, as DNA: TGCAGCATTGCTGATGGACCCTACGAGCAGTACTTC.

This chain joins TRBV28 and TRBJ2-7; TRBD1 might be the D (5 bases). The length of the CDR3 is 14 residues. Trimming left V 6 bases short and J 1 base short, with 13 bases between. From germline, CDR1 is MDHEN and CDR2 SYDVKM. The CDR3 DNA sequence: TGTGCCAGCAGGGTCCAGGGTGAATCCTACGAGCAGTACTTC. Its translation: CASRVQGESYEQYF.

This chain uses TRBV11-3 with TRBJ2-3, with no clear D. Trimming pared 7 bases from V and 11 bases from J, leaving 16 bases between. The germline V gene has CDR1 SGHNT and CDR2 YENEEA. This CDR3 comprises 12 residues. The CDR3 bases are TGTGCCAGCAACCCTACACTGGTGGAGCAGTATTTT. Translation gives CASNPTLVEQYF.

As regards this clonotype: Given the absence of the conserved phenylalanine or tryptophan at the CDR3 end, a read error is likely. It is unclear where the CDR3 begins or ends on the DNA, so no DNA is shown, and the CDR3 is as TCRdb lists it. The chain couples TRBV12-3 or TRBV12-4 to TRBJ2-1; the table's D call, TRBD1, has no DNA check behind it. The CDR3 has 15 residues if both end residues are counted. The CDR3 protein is CASSSGTGGKNEQLL.

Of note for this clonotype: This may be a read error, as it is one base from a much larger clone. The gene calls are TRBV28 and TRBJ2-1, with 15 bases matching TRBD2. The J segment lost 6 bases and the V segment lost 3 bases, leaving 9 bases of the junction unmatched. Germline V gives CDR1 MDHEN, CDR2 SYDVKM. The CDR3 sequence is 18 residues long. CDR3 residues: CASSFVGGTSGRFNEQFF. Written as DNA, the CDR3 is TGTGCCAGCAGTTTCGTGGGAGGGACTAGCGGGAGGTTCAATGAGCAGTTCTTC.

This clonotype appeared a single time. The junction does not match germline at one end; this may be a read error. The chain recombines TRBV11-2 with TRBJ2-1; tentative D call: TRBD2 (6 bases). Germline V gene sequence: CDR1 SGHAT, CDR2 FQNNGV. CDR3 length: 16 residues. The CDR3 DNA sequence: TGTGCCAGCAGTAAGACACTAGCTGCACTGTACAATGAGAAGCTCTTC. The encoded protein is CASSKTLAALYNEKLF.

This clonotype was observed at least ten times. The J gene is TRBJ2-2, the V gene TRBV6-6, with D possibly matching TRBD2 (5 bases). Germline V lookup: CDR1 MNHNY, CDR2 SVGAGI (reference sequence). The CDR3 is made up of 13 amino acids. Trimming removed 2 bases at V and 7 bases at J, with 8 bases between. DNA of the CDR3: TGTGCCAGCAGTTACACGAGGGACGGGGAGCTGTTTTTT. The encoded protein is CASSYTRDGELFF.

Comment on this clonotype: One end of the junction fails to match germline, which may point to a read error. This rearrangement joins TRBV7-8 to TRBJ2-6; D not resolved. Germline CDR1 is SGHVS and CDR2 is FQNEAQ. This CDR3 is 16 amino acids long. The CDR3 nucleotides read TGTGCCAGTAGCTTACGAACAAGACATGGGGCCAACGTCCTGACTTTC. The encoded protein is CASSLRTRHGANVLTF.

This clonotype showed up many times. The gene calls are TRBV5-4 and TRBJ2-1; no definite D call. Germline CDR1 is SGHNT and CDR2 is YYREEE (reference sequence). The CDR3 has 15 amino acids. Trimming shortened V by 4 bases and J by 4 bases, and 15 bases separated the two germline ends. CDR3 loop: CASSRAYVQYNEQFF. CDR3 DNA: TGTGCCAGCAGCCGGGCGTATGTGCAGTACAATGAGCAGTTCTTC.

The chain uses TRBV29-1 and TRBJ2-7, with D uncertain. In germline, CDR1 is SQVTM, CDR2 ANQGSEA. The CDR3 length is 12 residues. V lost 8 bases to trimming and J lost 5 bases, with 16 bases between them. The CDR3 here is CSIGNSNDEQYF. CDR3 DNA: TGCAGCATTGGAAATAGCAACGACGAGCAGTACTTC.

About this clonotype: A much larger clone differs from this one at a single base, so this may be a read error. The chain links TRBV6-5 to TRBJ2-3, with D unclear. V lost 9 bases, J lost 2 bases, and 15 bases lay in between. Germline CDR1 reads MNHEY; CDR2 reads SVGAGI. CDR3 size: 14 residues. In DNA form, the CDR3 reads TGTGCCAGGAGGCTCACAGCCTCCACAGATACGCAGTATTTT. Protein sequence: CARRLTASTDTQYF.

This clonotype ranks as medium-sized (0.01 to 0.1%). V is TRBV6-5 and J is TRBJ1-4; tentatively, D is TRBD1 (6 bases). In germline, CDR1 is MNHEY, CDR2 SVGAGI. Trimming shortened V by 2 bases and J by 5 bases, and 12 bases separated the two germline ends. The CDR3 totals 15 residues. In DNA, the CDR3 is TGTGCCAGCAGTTACACCACAGGGCCGAATGAAAAACTGTTTTTT. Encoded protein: CASSYTTGPNEKLFF.

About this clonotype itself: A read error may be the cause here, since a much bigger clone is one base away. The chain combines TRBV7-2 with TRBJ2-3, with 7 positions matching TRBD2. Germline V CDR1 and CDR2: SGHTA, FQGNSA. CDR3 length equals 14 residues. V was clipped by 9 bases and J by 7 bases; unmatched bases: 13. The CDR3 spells CARRASGSVNTQYF. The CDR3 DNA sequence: TGTGCCAGAAGGGCTAGCGGTTCGGTTAATACGCAGTATTTT.

CDR3 protein: CASSQNYDSGGATYEQFF. In DNA, the CDR3 is TGTGCCAGCAGCCAAAATTATGATAGCGGGGGGGCTACCTACGAGCAGTTCTTC. This chain joins TRBV4-2 and TRBJ2-7; 11 bases are a match to TRBD2. The DNA matches TRBJ2-1 better at its end, which makes the J call doubtful. Germline CDR1 and CDR2: LGHNA and YNFKEQ. The CDR3 loop spans 18 amino acids.

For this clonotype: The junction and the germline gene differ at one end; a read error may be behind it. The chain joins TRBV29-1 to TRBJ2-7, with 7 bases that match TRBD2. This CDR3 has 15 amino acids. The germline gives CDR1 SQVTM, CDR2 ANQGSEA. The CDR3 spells CSVSEFSGYSYEQYF. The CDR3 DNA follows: TGCAGCGTTTCAGAGTTTAGCGGGTACTCCTACGAACAGTACTTC.

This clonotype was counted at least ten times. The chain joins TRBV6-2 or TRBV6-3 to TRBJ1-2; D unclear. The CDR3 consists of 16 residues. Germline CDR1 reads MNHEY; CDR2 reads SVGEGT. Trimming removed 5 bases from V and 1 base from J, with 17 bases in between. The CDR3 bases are TGTGCCAGCAGTGATTCCTCGACGGTAGTTAACTATGGCTACACCTTC. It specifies CASSDSSTVVNYGYTF.

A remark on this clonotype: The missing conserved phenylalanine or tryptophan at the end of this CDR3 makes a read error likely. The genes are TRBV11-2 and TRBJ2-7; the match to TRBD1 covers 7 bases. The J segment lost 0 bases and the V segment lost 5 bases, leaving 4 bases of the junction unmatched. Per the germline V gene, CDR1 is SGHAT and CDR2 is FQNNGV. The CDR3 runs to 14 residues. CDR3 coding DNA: TGTGCCAGCAGCCTACGACAGGGCTCCTACGAGCAGTACTCC. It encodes CASSLRQGSYEQYS.

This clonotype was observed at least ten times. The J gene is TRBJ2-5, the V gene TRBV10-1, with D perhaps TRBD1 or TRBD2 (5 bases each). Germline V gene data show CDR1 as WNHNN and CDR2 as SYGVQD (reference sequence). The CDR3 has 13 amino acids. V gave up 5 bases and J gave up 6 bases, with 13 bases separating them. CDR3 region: CASSSGSEKTQYF. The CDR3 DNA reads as TGCGCCAGCAGTTCAGGGAGCGAAAAGACCCAGTACTTC.

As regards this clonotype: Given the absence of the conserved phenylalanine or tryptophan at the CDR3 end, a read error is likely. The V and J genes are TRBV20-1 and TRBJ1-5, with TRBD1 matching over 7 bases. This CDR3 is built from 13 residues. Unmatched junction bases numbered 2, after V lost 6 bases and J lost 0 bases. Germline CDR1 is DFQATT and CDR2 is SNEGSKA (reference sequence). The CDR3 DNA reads TGCAGTGCCGGGACAGATAGCAATCAGCCCCAGCATTAT. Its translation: CSAGTDSNQPQHY.